This T cell receptor (beta chain) appears in the sequencing data of a study of T-cell reconstitution after alpha-beta-depleted transplantation in children. General observations from the study: Expanded clones from the graft, numbering several hundred, reportedly supplied alpha-beta T cells about two months after transplant. Most T-cell counts and diversity one year after the transplant came from T cells that were newly produced. The study traced high day-60 TCRbeta diversity in some patients to surviving recipient T cells and thymic progenitors.

Using unique molecular identifiers, the investigators prepared the TCRbeta library. TCRdb called the PCR reads again in MiXCR, with one record for every CDR3 protein. This table holds 60,000 to 85,000 distinct CDR3 sequences, roughly 20% found once. Points on this clonotype: The antigen remains undetermined.

This CDR3 has 15 residues. Trimming removed 5 bases from V and 0 bases from J, with 12 bases in between. Germline-derived CDR1 and CDR2 are SGHRS and YFSETQ. The V and J genes are TRBV5-1 and TRBJ2-4; D is perhaps TRBD1 or TRBD2 (5 bases each). This clonotype was sampled from a male patient between 2 and 9 years old who had a stem cell transplant for acute lymphoblastic leukemia, so the T cells may come from the graft donor. This specimen consisted of PBMCs, mostly from graft donor cells, obtained 360 days after TCRalphabeta/CD19-depleted stem cell transplant. The DNA for the CDR3 is TGCGCCAGCAGTAATACCGGGACAGCCAAAAACATTCAGTACTTC. Amino acids: CASSNTGTAKNIQYF.